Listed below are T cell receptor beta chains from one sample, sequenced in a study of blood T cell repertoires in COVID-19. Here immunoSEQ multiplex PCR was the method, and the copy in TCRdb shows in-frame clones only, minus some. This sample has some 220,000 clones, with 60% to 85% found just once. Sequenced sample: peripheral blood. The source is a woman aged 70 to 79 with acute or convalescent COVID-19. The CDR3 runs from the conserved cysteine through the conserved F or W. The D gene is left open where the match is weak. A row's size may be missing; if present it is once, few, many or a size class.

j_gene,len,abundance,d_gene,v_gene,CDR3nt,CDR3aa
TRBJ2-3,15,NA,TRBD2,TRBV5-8,TGTGCCAGCAGCCGGGGGGAGACTAGCACAGATACGCAGTATTTT,CASSRGETSTDTQYF
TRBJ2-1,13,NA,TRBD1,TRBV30,TGTGCCTGGAGTGGGGACAGAAACAATGAGCAGTTCTTC,CAWSGDRNNEQFF
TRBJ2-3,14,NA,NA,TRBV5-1,TGCGCCAGCAGCTTGGCCATCGGGTCCGATACGCAGTATTTT,CASSLAIGSDTQYF
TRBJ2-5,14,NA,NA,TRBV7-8,TGTGCCAGCAGCGTCCGGAGGAGTCAAGAGACCCAGTACTTC,CASSVRRSQETQYF
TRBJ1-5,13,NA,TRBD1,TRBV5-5,TGTGCCAGCAGCTTGGGGCGGACAGGGCCCCAGCATTTT,CASSLGRTGPQHF
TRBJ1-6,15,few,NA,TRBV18,TGTGCCAGCTCACCGACAGGTTTGAATAGGTCACCCCTCCACTTT,CASSPTGLNRSPLHF
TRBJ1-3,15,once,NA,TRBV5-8,TGTGCCAGCAGCTTGTTCAGACTTTCTGGAAACACCATATATTTT,CASSLFRLSGNTIYF
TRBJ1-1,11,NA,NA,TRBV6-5,TGTGCCAGCAGTTCGGGGACTGAAGCTTTCTTT,CASSSGTEAFF
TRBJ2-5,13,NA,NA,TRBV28,TGTGCCAGCAGTTTAGGGCTTTTGGAGACCCAGTACTTC,CASSLGLLETQYF
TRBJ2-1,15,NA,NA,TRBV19,TGTGCCAGTAGTATAGAACTAGCTACGGGCAGTGAGCAGTTCTTC,CASSIELATGSEQFF
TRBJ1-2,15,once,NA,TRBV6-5,TGTGCCAGCAAGCTTAAAGAAACAGCTGAATATGGCTACACCTTC,CASKLKETAEYGYTF
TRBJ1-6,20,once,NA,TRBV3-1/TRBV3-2,TGTGCCAGCAGCCAAGTAGTAGTAATACCAGGGTTTACGGATAATTCACCCCTCCACTTT,CASSQVVVIPGFTDNSPLHF
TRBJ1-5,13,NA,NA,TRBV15,TGTGCCACCAGCAGAGATGAGGGTCAGCCCCAGCATTTT,CATSRDEGQPQHF